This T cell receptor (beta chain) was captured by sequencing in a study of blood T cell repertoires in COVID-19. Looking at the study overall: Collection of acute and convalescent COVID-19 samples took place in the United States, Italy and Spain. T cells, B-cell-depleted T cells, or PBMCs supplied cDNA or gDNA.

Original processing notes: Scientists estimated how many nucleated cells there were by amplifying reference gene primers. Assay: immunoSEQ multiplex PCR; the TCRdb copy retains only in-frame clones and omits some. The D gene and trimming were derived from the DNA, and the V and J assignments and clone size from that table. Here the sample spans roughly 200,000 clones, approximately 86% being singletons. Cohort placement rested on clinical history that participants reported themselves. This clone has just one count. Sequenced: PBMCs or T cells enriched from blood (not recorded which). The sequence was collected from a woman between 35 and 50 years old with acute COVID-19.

The CDR3 reads CASSPLSFNTEAFF. As DNA, the CDR3 is TGTGCCAGCAGTCCCCTTTCCTTTAACACTGAAGCTTTCTTT. The chain couples TRBV2 to TRBJ1-1; D unclear. The CDR3 extends over 14 amino acids. V was pared by 5 bases and J by 2 bases, with 12 bases between. CDR1 is SNHLY and CDR2 is FYNNEI in the germline V gene.